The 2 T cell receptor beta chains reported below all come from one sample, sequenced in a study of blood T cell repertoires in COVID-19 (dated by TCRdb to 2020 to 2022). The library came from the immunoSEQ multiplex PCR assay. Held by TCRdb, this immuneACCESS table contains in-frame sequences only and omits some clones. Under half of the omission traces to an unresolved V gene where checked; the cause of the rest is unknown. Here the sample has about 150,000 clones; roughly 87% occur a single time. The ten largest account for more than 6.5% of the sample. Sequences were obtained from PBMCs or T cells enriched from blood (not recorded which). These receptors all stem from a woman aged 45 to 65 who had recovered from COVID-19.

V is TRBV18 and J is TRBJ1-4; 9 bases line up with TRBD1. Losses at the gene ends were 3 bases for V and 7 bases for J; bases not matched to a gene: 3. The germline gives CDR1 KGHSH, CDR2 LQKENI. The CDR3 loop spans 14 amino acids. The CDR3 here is CASSPGQGLEKLFF. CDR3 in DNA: TGTGCCAGCTCACCGGGACAGGGACTTGAAAAACTGTTTTTT.

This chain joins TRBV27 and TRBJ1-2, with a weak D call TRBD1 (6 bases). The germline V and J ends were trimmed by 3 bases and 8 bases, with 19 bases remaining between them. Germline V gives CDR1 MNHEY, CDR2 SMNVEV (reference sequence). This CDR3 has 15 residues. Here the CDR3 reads CASSFNRATLWGYTF. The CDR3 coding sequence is TGTGCCAGCAGTTTCAACAGGGCTACTCTATGGGGCTACACCTTC.